The clone carrying this T cell receptor beta chain was detected a few times. Antigen unknown. This sample was taken from a study of T cells in Graves' hyperthyroidism and ophthalmopathy. Regarding the study as a whole: For ophthalmopathy, model prediction preceded onset by a median approximately 6 months.

Trimming stripped 7 bases from V and 4 bases from J, with 13 bases between. Germline CDR1 and CDR2: MNHEY and SVGAGI. This CDR3 is built from 14 residues. Amplification yielded TCR beta CDR3 regions, with RNA transcripts as the source. An initial round of RT-PCR targeting the TCR CDR3 relied on the HTBI primer set. TCRdb independently ran MiXCR on the multiplex PCR reads; one entry per CDR3 protein. Of approximately 400,000 distinct CDR3 sequences listed, 20% to 25% are singletons. This TCR came from a man between 45 and 60 years old with Graves' hyperthyroidism. The chain couples TRBV6-5 to TRBJ2-2; possible D gene TRBD2, 5 bases. The sequencing sample was made of blood. CDR3 in amino acids: CASKRDGITGELFF. The CDR3 nucleotides are TGTGCCAGCAAACGTGACGGGATCACCGGGGAGCTGTTTTTT.